These T cell receptor beta chains were read from a single sample in a study of regulatory T cells in long-lasting Graves disease. A single record per CDR3 protein comes from TCRdb applying MiXCR to the multiplex PCR reads. This sample carries fewer than 650,000 distinct CDR3 sequences, more than 15% of them seen once, and the ten largest clones take 12%. This sample also appeared in a second study, on T cells in Graves' hyperthyroidism and ophthalmopathy.

This material consisted of peripheral blood mononuclear cells (PBMCs), taken at new diagnosis, from a patient treated with antithyroid drugs. The source of these receptors is a man between 18 and 29 years old with Graves disease. Each CDR3 is given with its conserved first and last residue. The D gene is left open where the match is weak. Clone size is shown for a subset of rows, as once, few, many or a class of expanded clone.

>few|TRBD1|TRBV9|TRBJ2-2
TGTGCCAGCAGCGACAGGGGAATAGAGGCCGGGGAGCTGTTTTTT
CASSDRGIEAGELFF
>many|TRBD1|TRBV11-2|TRBJ2-7
TGTGCCAGCAGCTCGCAAGGGCAGGGGGCCTACGAGCAGTACTTC
CASSSQGQGAYEQYF
>many|NA|TRBV20-1|TRBJ1-1
TGCAGTGCCCCCGGAACAGGGACTGAGAACACTGAAGCTTTCTTT
CSAPGTGTENTEAFF
>many|NA|TRBV11-2|TRBJ2-3
TGTGCCAGCAGCTCCAGACAGACAGATACGCAGTATTTT
CASSSRQTDTQYF
>NA|NA|TRBV29-1|TRBJ1-4
TGCAGCGTTGAGCTGGGTGAAAAACTGTTTTTT
CSVELGEKLFF
>NA|TRBD1|TRBV6-1|TRBJ2-7
TGTGCCAGCAGGTCCGGGACAGGCTACGAGCAGTACTTC
CASRSGTGYEQYF
>few|NA|TRBV6-1|TRBJ1-5
TGTGCCAGCAGACCCGGGACGGGGAGCAATCAGCCCCAGCATTTT
CASRPGTGSNQPQHF
>NA|TRBD2|TRBV12-5|TRBJ2-1
TGTGCTAGTGGCGCGGGGAGGGCAACTTACAATGAGCAGTTCTTC
CASGAGRATYNEQFF
>many|TRBD2|TRBV30|TRBJ2-5
TGTGCCTGGAGGGGTAGCGGGAGTCCCCGGGAGACCCAGTACTTC
CAWRGSGSPRETQYF
>many|TRBD2|TRBV7-3|TRBJ2-1
TGTGCCAGCAGCTTAAGTAGCGGGAGGGCCATTGAGCAGTTCTTC
CASSLSSGRAIEQFF
>many|NA|TRBV12-3/TRBV12-4|TRBJ1-1
TGTGCCAGCACCCCCGGTGCAGCCTTGAACACTGAAGCTTTCTTT
CASTPGAALNTEAFF
>many|TRBD2|TRBV7-2|TRBJ2-7
TGTGCCAGCAGCCAATCTAGCGGGAGGGCCGTGAACGAGCAGTACTTC
CASSQSSGRAVNEQYF
>NA|TRBD1|TRBV18|TRBJ1-1
TGTGCCAGCTCACCACAGGGGGCGGAGGGAGCTTTCTTT
CASSPQGAEGAFF
>NA|NA|TRBV30|TRBJ2-6
TGTGCCTGGAGTGTGGGGGCCAACGTCCTGACTTTC
CAWSVGANVLTF
>NA|NA|TRBV27|TRBJ2-3
TGTGCCAGCAGTTCATCCAGGGGAATCGGCACAGATACGCAGTATTTT
CASSSSRGIGTDTQYF
>NA|TRBD1|TRBV12-3/TRBV12-4|TRBJ1-4
TGTGCCAGCAGATCCTCAGGGGGCCGGAATGAAAAACTGTTTTTT
CASRSSGGRNEKLFF
>NA|NA|TRBV20-1|TRBJ2-3
TGCAGTGCTAGAGATGACGGGGAGAGCACAGATACGCAGTATTTT
CSARDDGESTDTQYF
>NA|NA|TRBV2|TRBJ1-6
TGTGCCAGCAGAGGACAACAAAATTCACCCCTCCACTTT
CASRGQQNSPLHF
>many|TRBD2|TRBV10-3|TRBJ2-5
TGTGCCATCGCACCGGTCGGGGGACTAGCGGGAGTGAGTGCAGAGACCCAGTACTTC
CAIAPVGGLAGVSAETQYF
>few|NA|TRBV14|TRBJ2-7
TGTGCCAGCAGCCAGAACCCCCCGGTGACCGGGCACTACGAGCAGTACTTC
CASSQNPPVTGHYEQYF
>NA|TRBD1|TRBV15|TRBJ2-2
TGTGCCACACAGGGGGGAAAGGACGGGGAGCTGTTTTTT
CATQGGKDGELFF
>NA|TRBD1|TRBV7-9|TRBJ2-3
TGTGCCAGCAGCTTAGCCTATGGGACAGGGGCAGATACGCAGTATTTT
CASSLAYGTGADTQYF
>few|NA|TRBV25-1|TRBJ2-2
TGTGCCACCCAGCCCGGGGCAGCTGGAGGGGAGCTGTTTTTT
CATQPGAAGGELFF
>many|NA|TRBV6-1|TRBJ1-2
TGTGCCAGCAGAGAACACAGTAACTATGGCTACACCTTC
CASREHSNYGYTF
>NA|NA|TRBV19|TRBJ1-2
TGTGCCAGTAGGCGCGGAAACTATGGCTACACCTTC
CASRRGNYGYTF
>few|NA|TRBV19|TRBJ1-5
TGTGCCAGTAGTATCTCTTCGTTCGACAGTACGGTGGAGCCCCAGCATTTT
CASSISSFDSTVEPQHF
>many|NA|TRBV28|TRBJ1-5
TGTGCCAGCAGTACACCCGGTCAGCCCCAGCATTTT
CASSTPGQPQHF
>few|NA|TRBV10-2|TRBJ2-7
TGCGCCAGCAGTGAGCGGGCGGGGACAAACTCCTACGAGCAGTACTTC
CASSERAGTNSYEQYF
>many|TRBD1|TRBV20-1|TRBJ2-3
TGCAGTGCTGCCTACAGGGGGCTAAAAGATACGCAGTATTTT
CSAAYRGLKDTQYF
>NA|NA|TRBV10-3|TRBJ1-5
TGTGCCATTCAGACTCAGGGGCCCGCCAAGGGGGGGTACAATCAGCCCCAGCATTTT
CAIQTQGPAKGGYNQPQHF
>NA|NA|TRBV4-2|TRBJ1-5
TGTGCCAGCAGCCAAGATTCGGGGTGGGGGGATCAGCCCCAGCATTTT
CASSQDSGWGDQPQHF
>many|NA|TRBV7-2|TRBJ1-1
TGTGCCAGCAGCTTAGGGTCAGGGCGTGGTGCTGAAGCTTTCTTT
CASSLGSGRGAEAFF
>few|NA|TRBV9|TRBJ1-4
TGTGCCAGCAGCGTGGGGATTAGGGGCAACAGTGAAAAACTGTTTTTT
CASSVGIRGNSEKLFF
>NA|TRBD1|TRBV5-1|TRBJ1-2
TGCGCCAGCAGCTTAGGAGCAGGGGGGGATGGCTACACCTTC
CASSLGAGGDGYTF
>many|TRBD2|TRBV11-2|TRBJ2-7
TGTGCCAGCAGCTTAGGGTCTAGCGGGAGTTACGAGCAGTACTTC
CASSLGSSGSYEQYF
>many|NA|TRBV2|TRBJ2-5
TGTGCCAGCAGGCCGAGTATGGGAGAATCGGGGGCCCAGTACTTC
CASRPSMGESGAQYF
>many|NA|TRBV7-9|TRBJ2-7
TGTGCCAGCAGCTTATCCCTAATTTTAGACCGCTCCGAGCAGTACTTC
CASSLSLILDRSEQYF
>many|NA|TRBV7-3|TRBJ2-1
TGTGCCAGCAGCTTAGGAGGGGTCAATGAGCAGTTCTTC
CASSLGGVNEQFF
>many|NA|TRBV5-1|TRBJ2-7
TGCGCCAGCAGCTTGGACGACGAGCAGTACTTC
CASSLDDEQYF